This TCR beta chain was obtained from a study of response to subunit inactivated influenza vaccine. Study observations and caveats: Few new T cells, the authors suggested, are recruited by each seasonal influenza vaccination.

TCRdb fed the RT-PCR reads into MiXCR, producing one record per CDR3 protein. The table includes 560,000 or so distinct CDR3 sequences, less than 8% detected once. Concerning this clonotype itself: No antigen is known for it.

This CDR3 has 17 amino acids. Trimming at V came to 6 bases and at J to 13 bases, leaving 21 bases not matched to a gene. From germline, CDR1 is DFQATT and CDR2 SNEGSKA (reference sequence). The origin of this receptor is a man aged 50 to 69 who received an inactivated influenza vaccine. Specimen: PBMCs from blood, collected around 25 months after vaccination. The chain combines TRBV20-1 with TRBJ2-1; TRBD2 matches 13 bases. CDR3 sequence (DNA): TGCAGTGCAAGGGGACTAGCGGGAAGTGGGTCCCCATTACGACAGTTCTTC. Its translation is CSARGLAGSGSPLRQFF.